These T cell receptor beta chains were read from a single sample in a study of blood T cell repertoires in COVID-19. The repertoire was sequenced with immunoSEQ multiplex PCR; TCRdb's copy has only in-frame clones and lacks some. The sample gives under 350,000 clones, around nine tenths of which show up once; roughly 1.3% is in the top ten. The sequenced sample consisted of peripheral blood. These TCRs come from a man between 65 and 79 years old with acute or convalescent COVID-19. CDR3s include the opening cysteine and the closing phenylalanine or tryptophan. The order of the fields is D gene, V gene, J gene, clone size, CDR3 protein, CDR3 DNA. A D gene is named only where the DNA matches it firmly. Some rows mark clone size as missing; the rest say once, few, many or name a class of expanded clone.

>NA|TRBV3-1/TRBV3-2|TRBJ1-1|NA
CASSQLRGRNTEAFF
TGTGCCAGCAGCCAGCTCAGGGGTCGAAATACTGAAGCTTTCTTT
>TRBD1|TRBV3-1/TRBV3-2|TRBJ1-1|NA
CASSQETDRDGGTEAFF
TGTGCCAGCAGCCAAGAGACAGACAGGGATGGAGGCACTGAAGCTTTCTTT
>NA|TRBV4-3|TRBJ2-2|NA
CASSQELLAWNTGELFF
TGCGCCAGCAGCCAAGAACTGCTAGCATGGAACACCGGGGAGCTGTTTTTT
>NA|TRBV28|TRBJ2-5|NA
CASSFLIETQYF
TGTGCCAGCAGTTTTTTAATCGAGACCCAGTACTTC
>TRBD2|TRBV7-2|TRBJ2-3|NA
CASSPLPGLAGGSTQYF
TGTGCCAGCAGCCCCTTGCCGGGACTAGCGGGAGGGAGCACGCAGTATTTT
>TRBD2|TRBV6-1|TRBJ2-3|NA
CASSERSSGFRTDTQYF
TGTGCCAGCAGTGAACGGTCTAGCGGGTTCCGCACAGATACGCAGTATTTT
>TRBD2|TRBV5-1|TRBJ2-7|NA
CASSLGAGPLEQYF
TGCGCCAGCAGCTTGGGAGCGGGGCCCCTCGAGCAGTACTTC
>NA|TRBV5-1|TRBJ2-2|NA
CASSEGNTGELFF
TGCGCCAGCAGTGAGGGGAACACCGGGGAGCTGTTTTTT
>TRBD1|TRBV18|TRBJ2-3|NA
CASSPISQGADTQYF
TGTGCCAGCTCACCTATAAGCCAGGGGGCAGATACGCAGTATTTT
>NA|TRBV29-1|TRBJ2-5|NA
CSVLRDLQETQYF
TGCAGCGTTCTGCGGGACCTGCAAGAGACCCAGTACTTC
>NA|TRBV5-1|TRBJ2-7|NA
CASSLDRAYEQYF
TGCGCCAGCAGCTTGGACAGGGCGTACGAGCAGTACTTC
>TRBD2|TRBV7-8|TRBJ2-7|NA
CASSLDGGGSYEQYF
TGTGCCAGCAGCTTAGATGGGGGGGGCTCCTACGAGCAGTACTTC
>TRBD2|TRBV7-2|TRBJ2-2|NA
CASSHSGGRARGTGELFF
TGTGCCAGCAGCCACAGTGGCGGGAGGGCCAGGGGTACCGGGGAGCTGTTTTTT
>NA|TRBV6-5|TRBJ1-6|NA
CASSGRAPGSPLHF
TGTGCCAGCAGCGGCCGGGCCCCGGGATCACCCCTCCACTTT
>NA|TRBV3-1/TRBV3-2|TRBJ2-3|once
CASSQALPGDTQYF
TGTGCCAGCAGCCAAGCACTACCGGGGGATACGCAGTATTTT
>NA|TRBV28|TRBJ1-5|once
CASSFSGGSNQPQHF
TGTGCCAGCAGTTTTTCCGGGGGGAGCAATCAGCCCCAGCATTTT
>NA|TRBV27|TRBJ1-1|NA
CASSFVAGDGGTEAFF
TGTGCCAGCAGTTTTGTGGCAGGGGACGGCGGCACTGAAGCTTTCTTT
>NA|TRBV5-1|TRBJ2-3|NA
CASSLGFAGPGTDTQYF
TGCGCCAGCAGCTTGGGATTCGCGGGGCCAGGCACAGATACGCAGTATTTT
>NA|TRBV6-2/TRBV6-3|TRBJ2-1|NA
CASSYFLRAGEGYNEQFF
TGTGCCAGCAGTTACTTCCTCCGGGCCGGGGAAGGGTACAATGAGCAGTTCTTC
>NA|TRBV5-1|TRBJ1-5|NA
CASSLGTGSSNQPQHF
TGCGCCAGCAGCTTGGGGACGGGGAGTAGCAATCAGCCCCAGCATTTT
>TRBD1|TRBV29-1|TRBJ1-2|NA
CSVEGQGNYGYTF
TGCAGCGTTGAGGGACAGGGAAACTATGGCTACACCTTC
>TRBD2|TRBV19|TRBJ2-3|NA
CASSFRGTGLAGIVSTDTQYF
TGTGCCAGTAGCTTCAGGGGTACGGGACTAGCGGGGATCGTTAGCACAGATACGCAGTATTTT
>NA|TRBV10-3|TRBJ2-5|once
CAISEPGLGQYF
TGTGCCATCAGTGAGCCGGGATTGGGCCAGTACTTC
>TRBD2|TRBV7-2|TRBJ2-1|NA
CASSSAGTSEGINEQFF
TGTGCCAGCAGCTCCGCCGGGACTAGTGAGGGGATCAATGAGCAGTTCTTC
>NA|TRBV5-8|TRBJ1-5|NA
CASSLPGNQPQHF
TGTGCCAGCAGCTTGCCCGGGAATCAGCCCCAGCATTTT
>NA|TRBV2|TRBJ1-2|few
CASRVGLGYGYTF
TGTGCCAGCAGGGTCGGACTCGGCTATGGCTACACCTTC
>TRBD2|TRBV11-3|TRBJ2-5|NA
CASSLDGLAGETQYF
TGTGCCAGCAGCTTAGATGGACTAGCGGGAGAGACCCAGTACTTC
>TRBD2|TRBV7-2|TRBJ2-4|NA
CASSFGLAGEGWAF
TGTGCCAGCAGCTTCGGACTAGCGGGAGAGGGTTGGGCTTTC
>TRBD1|TRBV19|TRBJ1-6|NA
CASRITGGRSYNSPLHF
TGTGCCAGTAGAATAACAGGGGGCAGGTCCTATAATTCACCCCTCCACTTT
>TRBD1|TRBV28|TRBJ2-7|NA
CASSPGTGSHEQYF
TGTGCCAGCAGCCCCGGGACAGGGAGCCACGAGCAGTACTTC
>NA|TRBV6-6|TRBJ2-3|NA
CAGARRTQYF
TGTGCCGGGGCAAGGCGTACGCAGTATTTT
>TRBD2|TRBV5-1|TRBJ2-1|NA
CASSLVRTSGTDEQFF
TGCGCCAGCAGCTTGGTAAGGACTAGCGGGACCGATGAGCAGTTCTTC
>TRBD1|TRBV9|TRBJ2-1|NA
CASSVTGTGTNTEQFF
TGTGCCAGCAGCGTCACCGGGACAGGGACCAACACTGAGCAGTTCTTC
>NA|TRBV5-1|TRBJ1-2|NA
CASSLASRGYGYTF
TGCGCCAGCAGCTTGGCCAGCAGGGGCTATGGCTACACCTTC
>TRBD2|TRBV9|TRBJ2-1|NA
CASSKRLAGSSYNEQFF
TGTGCCAGCAGCAAAAGACTAGCGGGGAGCTCCTACAATGAGCAGTTCTTC
>TRBD2|TRBV4-2|TRBJ2-3|NA
CASSNGLAGGRQYF
TGTGCCAGCAGCAACGGACTAGCGGGAGGTAGGCAGTATTTT
>NA|TRBV2|TRBJ2-5|few
CASRGTRVLETQYF
TGTGCCAGCAGGGGGACACGTGTTTTAGAGACCCAGTACTTC
>NA|TRBV7-9|TRBJ2-7|NA
CASTKGAYEQYF
TGTGCCAGCACGAAGGGAGCATACGAGCAGTACTTC
>NA|TRBV5-6|TRBJ2-7|NA
CASSPPGLRNYEQYF
TGTGCCAGCAGCCCACCGGGACTGAGAAACTACGAGCAGTACTTC
>NA|TRBV27|TRBJ1-3|NA
CASSPETASSGNTIYF
TGTGCCAGCAGTCCGGAGACTGCCAGCTCTGGAAACACCATATATTTT
>TRBD1|TRBV2|TRBJ2-7|NA
CASKPTGGRDEQYF
TGTGCCAGCAAACCCACAGGGGGCAGGGACGAGCAGTACTTC
>TRBD2|TRBV11-2|TRBJ2-5|once
CASSLDRTSGYQETQYF
TGTGCCAGCAGCTTAGATAGGACTAGCGGGTACCAAGAGACCCAGTACTTC